This TCR beta chain was found in a study of T cell changes during pregnancy in multiple sclerosis. Produced via immunoSEQ multiplex PCR; TCRdb's table is partial and in-frame only. This table holds about 79,000 clones, approximately 90% found once. Trimming left V 3 bases short and J 3 bases short, with 6 bases between. The CDR3 has 14 amino acids. The germline V gene has CDR1 SGHTA and CDR2 FQGNSA. The sequencing used CD4+ T cells from peripheral blood mononuclear cells, collected in the second trimester of pregnancy. The TCR comes from a female donor with multiple sclerosis, enrolled in a pregnancy study. This rearrangement joins TRBV7-2 to TRBJ1-6, with a possible D match to TRBD1 (5 bases). DNA of the CDR3: TGTGCCAGCAGCTTCGACAGCTATAATTCACCCCTCCACTTT. Translating gives CASSFDSYNSPLHF.